The rows below give T cell receptor beta chains drawn from one sample of a study of T-cell memory formation after mild COVID-19. TCRdb re-called the 5' RACE reads through MiXCR, storing one row per CDR3 protein. The table has approximately 490,000 distinct CDR3 sequences, over 20% seen once. The sequencing sample was made of PBMCs or a T cell subset sorted from them (not recorded which). The receptors were sampled from an adult woman who had mild COVID-19 (a few samples of this study predate the infection). Cell type and time point are not known. Each CDR3 is given with its conserved first and last residue. The order of the fields is D gene, J gene, V gene, clone size, CDR3 protein, CDR3 DNA. D genes are given only for firm matches. A clone size is listed for some rows: how often the clone was seen (once, few, many), or a class if it is expanded.

d_gene: .; j_gene: TRBJ2-7; v_gene: TRBV30; abundance: few; CDR3aa: CACQDGERYEQYF; CDR3nt: TGTGCCTGCCAAGATGGGGAACGCTACGAGCAGTACTTC
d_gene: .; j_gene: TRBJ2-3; v_gene: TRBV5-6; abundance: .; CDR3aa: CASSWGLGGTQYF; CDR3nt: TGTGCCAGCAGCTGGGGATTAGGGGGAACGCAGTATTTT
d_gene: .; j_gene: TRBJ2-7; v_gene: TRBV12-3/TRBV12-4; abundance: .; CDR3aa: CASSNGYEQYF; CDR3nt: TGTGCCAGCAGTAACGGCTACGAGCAGTACTTC
d_gene: TRBD2; j_gene: TRBJ2-1; v_gene: TRBV7-6; abundance: once; CDR3aa: CASSKLAGELEQFF; CDR3nt: TGTGCCAGCAGTAAACTAGCGGGAGAGCTTGAGCAGTTCTTC
d_gene: .; j_gene: TRBJ1-2; v_gene: TRBV7-2; abundance: few; CDR3aa: CASSLSQQLYGYTF; CDR3nt: TGTGCCAGCAGCTTATCGCAACAGCTCTATGGCTACACCTTC
d_gene: TRBD1; j_gene: TRBJ1-2; v_gene: TRBV29-1; abundance: many; CDR3aa: CSVERDSGYTF; CDR3nt: TGCAGCGTTGAGAGGGACAGCGGCTACACCTTC
d_gene: TRBD2; j_gene: TRBJ2-3; v_gene: TRBV20-1; abundance: many; CDR3aa: CSARGTSGTDTQYF; CDR3nt: TGCAGTGCTAGAGGGACTAGCGGCACAGATACGCAGTATTTT
d_gene: TRBD1; j_gene: TRBJ1-5; v_gene: TRBV10-3; abundance: .; CDR3aa: CAIRGQGEGQPQHF; CDR3nt: TGTGCCATCAGGGGACAGGGCGAGGGACAGCCCCAGCATTTT
d_gene: TRBD2; j_gene: TRBJ2-7; v_gene: TRBV5-1; abundance: few; CDR3aa: CASSLAGGTDEQYF; CDR3nt: TGCGCCAGCAGCTTGGCCGGGGGGACTGACGAGCAGTACTTC
d_gene: .; j_gene: TRBJ2-3; v_gene: TRBV20-1; abundance: .; CDR3aa: CSALYVGAPSGDTQYF; CDR3nt: TGCAGTGCTCTATACGTCGGGGCCCCCAGCGGAGATACGCAGTATTTT
d_gene: .; j_gene: TRBJ2-1; v_gene: TRBV9; abundance: few; CDR3aa: CASSVVGGAYNEQFF; CDR3nt: TGTGCCAGCAGCGTAGTAGGGGGGGCGTACAATGAGCAGTTCTTC
d_gene: TRBD2; j_gene: TRBJ2-3; v_gene: TRBV7-3; abundance: few; CDR3aa: CASSLRGRLAEPRIITDTQYF; CDR3nt: TGTGCCAGCAGCTTAAGGGGTCGGCTAGCGGAGCCAAGAATTATCACAGATACGCAGTATTTT
d_gene: .; j_gene: TRBJ1-1; v_gene: TRBV5-1; abundance: few; CDR3aa: CASSLRPSREGAEAFF; CDR3nt: TGCGCCAGCAGCTTGCGGCCTAGCAGGGAGGGGGCTGAAGCTTTCTTT
d_gene: .; j_gene: TRBJ2-7; v_gene: TRBV6-6; abundance: .; CDR3aa: CASTREGAEQYF; CDR3nt: TGTGCCAGCACCCGAGAGGGAGCCGAGCAGTACTTC
d_gene: .; j_gene: TRBJ2-7; v_gene: TRBV7-8; abundance: .; CDR3aa: CASTGSEGSYEQYF; CDR3nt: TGTGCCAGCACCGGATCCGAGGGCTCCTACGAGCAGTACTTC
d_gene: TRBD2; j_gene: TRBJ2-1; v_gene: TRBV7-9; abundance: .; CDR3aa: CASRPLAGGSSYNEQFF; CDR3nt: TGTGCCAGCAGGCCACTAGCGGGAGGAAGCTCCTACAATGAGCAGTTCTTC
d_gene: TRBD2; j_gene: TRBJ2-2; v_gene: TRBV7-6; abundance: few; CDR3aa: CASSFRGRNTGELFF; CDR3nt: TGTGCCAGCAGCTTTCGCGGGAGGAACACCGGGGAGCTGTTTTTT
d_gene: .; j_gene: TRBJ2-3; v_gene: TRBV6-5; abundance: few; CDR3aa: CASSPRDTTDTQYF; CDR3nt: TGTGCCAGCAGCCCACGGGACACCACAGATACGCAGTATTTT
d_gene: .; j_gene: TRBJ1-2; v_gene: TRBV2; abundance: .; CDR3aa: CASRGALSYGYTF; CDR3nt: TGTGCCAGCAGGGGGGCCCTGAGCTATGGCTACACCTTC
d_gene: TRBD2; j_gene: TRBJ2-5; v_gene: TRBV12-3/TRBV12-4; abundance: few; CDR3aa: CASSPSTAGGETQYF; CDR3nt: TGTGCCAGCAGTCCCAGTACAGCGGGAGGAGAGACCCAGTACTTC
d_gene: .; j_gene: TRBJ2-7; v_gene: TRBV6-5; abundance: .; CDR3aa: CASSYGLNYEQYF; CDR3nt: TGTGCCAGCAGTTACGGACTAAACTACGAGCAGTACTTC
d_gene: .; j_gene: TRBJ1-2; v_gene: TRBV6-5; abundance: once; CDR3aa: CASSIDINYGYTF; CDR3nt: TGTGCCAGCAGTATCGACATAAACTATGGCTACACCTTC
d_gene: .; j_gene: TRBJ2-3; v_gene: TRBV5-1; abundance: many; CDR3aa: CASSLAGITDTQYF; CDR3nt: TGCGCCAGCAGCTTGGCGGGAATTACAGATACGCAGTATTTT
d_gene: .; j_gene: TRBJ2-5; v_gene: TRBV6-2/TRBV6-3; abundance: .; CDR3aa: CASSYAPVARQETQYF; CDR3nt: TGTGCCAGCAGTTATGCACCCGTGGCCCGGCAAGAGACCCAGTACTTC
d_gene: .; j_gene: TRBJ1-3; v_gene: TRBV2; abundance: .; CDR3aa: CASSVYRTGPFSGNTIYF; CDR3nt: TGTGCCAGCAGTGTATATCGTACAGGCCCTTTCTCTGGAAACACCATATATTTT
d_gene: .; j_gene: TRBJ1-1; v_gene: TRBV15; abundance: .; CDR3aa: CATSLRRVEAFF; CDR3nt: TGTGCCACCAGCCTCCGGAGAGTTGAAGCTTTCTTT
d_gene: TRBD1; j_gene: TRBJ1-2; v_gene: TRBV5-6; abundance: few; CDR3aa: CASSIPGQYYGYTF; CDR3nt: TGTGCCAGCAGCATACCGGGACAGTACTATGGCTACACCTTC
d_gene: .; j_gene: TRBJ1-5; v_gene: TRBV18; abundance: many; CDR3aa: CASSPWGGFSNQPQHF; CDR3nt: TGTGCCAGCTCACCGTGGGGAGGCTTTAGCAATCAGCCCCAGCATTTT
d_gene: TRBD2; j_gene: TRBJ2-1; v_gene: TRBV4-3; abundance: few; CDR3aa: CASSQDSRRGLEYNEQFF; CDR3nt: TGCGCCAGCAGCCAAGATTCTCGGAGGGGACTAGAATACAATGAGCAGTTCTTC
d_gene: .; j_gene: TRBJ1-1; v_gene: TRBV7-2; abundance: few; CDR3aa: CASSLDGGRNTEAFF; CDR3nt: TGTGCCAGCAGCTTAGATGGGGGCCGGAACACTGAAGCTTTCTTT
d_gene: .; j_gene: TRBJ2-5; v_gene: TRBV7-2; abundance: many; CDR3aa: CASSTGQQETQYF; CDR3nt: TGTGCCAGCTCGACCGGACAGCAAGAGACCCAGTACTTC
d_gene: .; j_gene: TRBJ2-3; v_gene: TRBV7-9; abundance: .; CDR3aa: CASSFDSSFLF; CDR3nt: TGTGCCAGCAGCTTTGACAGCAGTTTCCTTTTT
d_gene: .; j_gene: TRBJ2-7; v_gene: TRBV20-1; abundance: .; CDR3aa: CSARSSRILYEQYF; CDR3nt: TGCAGTGCTAGGTCAAGCAGGATTCTCTACGAGCAGTACTTC
d_gene: .; j_gene: TRBJ2-1; v_gene: TRBV11-2; abundance: .; CDR3aa: CASSSPSGVQGSYNEQFF; CDR3nt: TGTGCCAGCAGCTCCCCCTCAGGGGTTCAGGGGTCCTACAATGAGCAGTTCTTC
d_gene: TRBD2; j_gene: TRBJ2-2; v_gene: TRBV25-1; abundance: few; CDR3aa: CASSEGRLAGVSGELFF; CDR3nt: TGTGCCAGCAGTGAGGGGAGACTAGCGGGAGTCTCCGGGGAGCTGTTTTTT
d_gene: TRBD1; j_gene: TRBJ1-2; v_gene: TRBV6-2/TRBV6-3; abundance: .; CDR3aa: CASTIVGQGPIDGYTF; CDR3nt: TGTGCCAGCACTATAGTCGGACAGGGGCCTATCGATGGCTACACCTTC
d_gene: .; j_gene: TRBJ2-7; v_gene: TRBV27; abundance: few; CDR3aa: CASSLVDGNSYEQYF; CDR3nt: TGTGCCAGCAGTTTGGTGGACGGTAACTCCTACGAGCAGTACTTC
d_gene: TRBD1; j_gene: TRBJ2-7; v_gene: TRBV2; abundance: many; CDR3aa: CASTFLRDSEQYF; CDR3nt: TGTGCCAGCACCTTCTTGAGGGACAGCGAGCAGTACTTC
d_gene: .; j_gene: TRBJ2-1; v_gene: TRBV24-1; abundance: .; CDR3aa: CATSDWGSPYNEQFF; CDR3nt: TGTGCCACCAGTGATTGGGGGTCCCCCTACAATGAGCAGTTCTTC
d_gene: .; j_gene: TRBJ1-2; v_gene: TRBV12-3/TRBV12-4; abundance: .; CDR3aa: CASSLFAVANYGYTF; CDR3nt: TGTGCCAGCAGTTTATTCGCGGTAGCTAACTATGGCTACACCTTC
d_gene: .; j_gene: TRBJ2-1; v_gene: TRBV7-3; abundance: .; CDR3aa: CASSPGTAGYAEQFF; CDR3nt: TGTGCCAGCAGCCCCGGGACTGCGGGTTACGCTGAGCAGTTCTTC
d_gene: .; j_gene: TRBJ2-7; v_gene: TRBV29-1; abundance: .; CDR3aa: CSAAGGVRSYEQYF; CDR3nt: TGCAGCGCCGCAGGCGGGGTTCGCTCCTACGAGCAGTACTTC
d_gene: .; j_gene: TRBJ2-1; v_gene: TRBV14; abundance: .; CDR3aa: CASSQDGRYYNEQFF; CDR3nt: TGTGCCAGCAGCCAAGACGGGAGATACTACAATGAGCAGTTCTTC
d_gene: .; j_gene: TRBJ2-3; v_gene: TRBV5-6; abundance: many; CDR3aa: CASSLPPDTQYF; CDR3nt: TGTGCCAGCAGTTTACCGCCAGATACGCAGTATTTT
d_gene: TRBD1; j_gene: TRBJ1-5; v_gene: TRBV20-1; abundance: few; CDR3aa: CSARDSQGASNQPQHF; CDR3nt: TGCAGTGCTAGAGATTCACAGGGGGCTAGCAATCAGCCCCAGCATTTT
d_gene: TRBD2; j_gene: TRBJ2-3; v_gene: TRBV5-1; abundance: once; CDR3aa: CASSAGLAGSTDTQYF; CDR3nt: TGCGCCAGCAGCGCAGGACTAGCGGGCAGCACAGATACGCAGTATTTT
d_gene: TRBD1; j_gene: TRBJ2-5; v_gene: TRBV12-3/TRBV12-4; abundance: .; CDR3aa: CASSGPTGGTTQYF; CDR3nt: TGTGCCAGCAGTGGCCCGACAGGGGGTACGACCCAGTACTTC